These 13 T cell receptor beta chains came from one sample sequenced in a study of CD8+CD57+ T cells in acquired aplastic anemia. Genomic DNA served as template for TCR beta VDJ and CDR3 profiling. One entry per CDR3 protein, called by TCRdb with MiXCR from the reads. This repertoire shows around 120,000 distinct CDR3 sequences, almost 40% found once; its top ten account for around 2.5%. Sequencing involved patients with CD8+CD57+ cell expansion previously shown by flow cytometry. The sequenced sample was sorted CD4+, CD8+, or CD8+CD57+ T cells (not recorded which) from PBMCs. These receptor sequences come from a human donor with aplastic anemia.

Note on this clonotype: One base away lies a much larger clone, so this may be a sequencing read error. This rearrangement joins TRBV12-3 or TRBV12-4 to TRBJ1-6; D unresolved. V lost 11 bases to trimming and J lost 7 bases, with 15 bases between them. CDR3 size: 13 residues. The CDR3 is CAGREFENSPLHF. CDR3 in DNA: TGTGCCGGACGGGAATTTGAAAATTCACCCCTCCACTTT.

In this sample, this clonotype turned up many times. CDR3 DNA sequence: TGTGCCACCAGCACCCAGCGGGGAGGGTACGAGCAGTACTTC. Its protein product is CATSTQRGGYEQYF. J is TRBJ2-7 and V is TRBV15; 7 bases align to TRBD2. The V segment lost 4 bases and the J segment 4 bases; nucleotides outside the gene matches: 7. CDR3 length equals 14 residues. CDR1 is LNHNV and CDR2 is YYDKDF in the germline V gene (reference sequence). Full variable domain (rest looked up from reference TRBV15 and TRBJ2-7): DAMVIQNPRYQVTQFGKPVTLSCSQTLNHNVMYWYQQKSSQAPKLLFHYYDKDFNNEADTPDNFQSRRPNTSFCFLDIRSPGLGDTAMYLCATSTQRGGYEQYFGPGTRLTVT.

The V call is TRBV10-3, the J call TRBJ2-7, with D possibly being TRBD1 or TRBD2 (6 bases each). This CDR3 is built from 14 residues. The V gene lost 4 bases and the J gene lost 4 bases, with 14 bases spanning the gap. Germline lookup yields CDR1 ENHRY and CDR2 SYGVKD. CDR3: CAISAAGGGYEQYF. DNA for the CDR3: TGTGCCATCAGTGCCGCCGGGGGCGGATACGAGCAGTACTTC.

The chain uses TRBV7-9 and TRBJ2-7; D gene uncertain. Trimming took 0 bases from V and 4 from J, leaving 16 bases between them. CDR1 is SEHNR, CDR2 FQNEAQ, per germline (reference sequence). This CDR3 has 16 amino acids. The CDR3 here is CASSLAPAVAGYEQYF. Written as DNA, the CDR3 is TGTGCCAGCAGCTTAGCGCCGGCAGTAGCAGGATACGAGCAGTACTTC.

The count of this clonotype is one. This may arise from a read error, as a much more abundant clone is one base away. V is TRBV9 and J is TRBJ2-1, with D possibly TRBD2 on 5 matching bases. Germline assignment: CDR1 SGDLS and CDR2 YYNGEE. Trimming took 4 bases from V and 0 from J, leaving 11 bases between them. The CDR3 runs to 15 residues. CDR3 coding DNA: TGTGCCAGCAGCTCCATGGGGAGCTCCTACAATGAGCAGTTCTTC. Protein sequence: CASSSMGSSYNEQFF.

This clonotype was counted many times. The chain has TRBV19 and TRBJ1-1; no clear D gene. The V gene's germline CDR1 is LNHDA and CDR2 SQIVND (reference sequence). The CDR3 length is 15 residues. Trimming cost V 3 bases and J 0 bases, with 11 bases left between them. The CDR3 is CASSMLLRMNTEAFF. The CDR3 nucleotides are TGTGCCAGTAGTATGCTATTACGGATGAACACTGAAGCTTTCTTT.

This rearrangement joins TRBV11-1 to TRBJ1-5, with 8 bases that match TRBD1. CDR1 is SGHAT and CDR2 is FQDESV in the germline V gene (reference sequence). This CDR3 has 17 residues. V was clipped by 1 base and J by 1 base; unmatched bases: 6. The CDR3 DNA reads as TGTGCCAGCAGCTTAGGACAGGGGAGGAGAAGCAATCAGCCCCAGCATTTT. Residues: CASSLGQGRRSNQPQHF.

The J gene is TRBJ2-2, the V gene TRBV4-1; 9 bases are a match to TRBD1. V lost 0 bases and J lost 2; bases outside the gene matches: 4. The CDR3 sequence is 17 residues long. CDR1 MGHRA and CDR2 YSYEKL come from the germline V gene. This CDR3 is CASSQETGGANTGELFF. CDR3 nucleotides: TGCGCCAGCAGCCAAGAAACAGGGGGCGCAAACACCGGGGAGCTGTTTTTT.

The sample holds many counts of this clonotype. This chain links TRBV11-2 with TRBJ2-3; D is tentatively TRBD1 or TRBD2 (5 bases each). This CDR3 is 15 amino acids long. The V gene's germline CDR1 is SGHAT and CDR2 FQNNGV. V lost 2 bases and J 2 bases, leaving 11 bases between the germline ends. Written as DNA, the CDR3 is TGTGCCAGCAGCTTAAGCCCGGGACCCACAGATACGCAGTATTTT. As protein: CASSLSPGPTDTQYF.

The J gene is TRBJ2-7, the V gene TRBV11-2; D is possibly TRBD2 (6 bases). The CDR3 runs to 16 residues. V lost 2 bases to trimming and J lost 4 bases, with 18 bases between them. CDR1 SGHAT and CDR2 FQNNGV come from the germline V gene. The CDR3 coding sequence is TGTGCCAGCAGCTTATCTGGCGGGGTCGTTCGGTACGAGCAGTACTTC. Translation: CASSLSGGVVRYEQYF.

CDR3 region: CASSGGDISYGYTF. The DNA for the CDR3 is TGTGCCAGCAGTGGTGGCGATATATCCTATGGCTACACCTTC. The chain couples TRBV25-1 to TRBJ1-2; D gene uncertain. CDR3 size: 14 residues. V was trimmed by 4 bases and J by 4 bases, leaving 13 bases between them. The germline V gene has CDR1 MGHDK and CDR2 SYGVNS.

V usage is TRBV30 and J usage is TRBJ1-1; no definite D call. The germline CDR1 and CDR2 sequences are GTSNPN and SVGIG (reference sequence). The ends were cut back, 1 base at V and 7 bases at J, with 13 bases in the middle. CDR3 length: 13 residues. CDR3 nucleotides: TGTGCCTGGAGTGCCCCCCCCAGCAGTGAAGCTTTCTTT. Protein sequence: CAWSAPPSSEAFF.

This clonotype was counted at least ten times. The chain joins TRBV6-1 to TRBJ1-1; D gene ambiguous. CDR3 length: 13 residues. Between the trimmed V and J ends, which lost 6 bases and 6 bases, there was a span of 14 bases. CDR1 and CDR2 from the germline V gene are MNHNS and SASEGT. The CDR3 DNA reads as TGTGCCAGCAGCCTAGTGGTTCGACCTGAAGCTTTCTTT. Its translation is CASSLVVRPEAFF.